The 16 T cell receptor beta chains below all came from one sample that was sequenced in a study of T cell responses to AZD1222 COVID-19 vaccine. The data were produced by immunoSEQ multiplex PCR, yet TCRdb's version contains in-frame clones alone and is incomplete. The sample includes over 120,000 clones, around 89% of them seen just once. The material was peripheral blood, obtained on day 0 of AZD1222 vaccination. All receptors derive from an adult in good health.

The CDR3 sequence is CATSAQGNEQFF. CDR3 bases: TGTGCCACCAGTGCTCAGGGTAATGAGCAGTTCTTC. The rearrangement uses TRBV24-1 and TRBJ2-1, with TRBD1 as a possible D gene (5 bases). Germline-derived CDR1 and CDR2 are KGHDR and SFDVKD. The CDR3 consists of 12 residues. Trimming took 5 bases from V and 7 from J, leaving 8 bases between them.

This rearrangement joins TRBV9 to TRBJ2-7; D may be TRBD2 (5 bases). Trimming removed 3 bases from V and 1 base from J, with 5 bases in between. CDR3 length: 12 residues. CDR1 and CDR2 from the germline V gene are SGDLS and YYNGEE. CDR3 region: CASSGLSYEQYF. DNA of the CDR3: TGTGCCAGCAGCGGACTATCCTACGAGCAGTACTTC.

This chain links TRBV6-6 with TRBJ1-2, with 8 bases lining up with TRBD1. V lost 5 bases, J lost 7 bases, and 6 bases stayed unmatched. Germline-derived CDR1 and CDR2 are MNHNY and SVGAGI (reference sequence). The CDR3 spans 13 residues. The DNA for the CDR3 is TGTGCCAGCAGTGCGCAGGGGGCGGTTGGCTACACCTTC. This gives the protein CASSAQGAVGYTF.

CDR3 region: CASRSFGEAKNIQYF. The CDR3 DNA reads TGTGCCAGTAGGTCGTTCGGGGAGGCCAAAAACATTCAGTACTTC. The V and J genes are TRBV19 and TRBJ2-4; possible D gene TRBD2, 5 bases. V lost 6 bases and J lost 1, with 13 bases in between. Germline lookup yields CDR1 LNHDA and CDR2 SQIVND (reference sequence). The CDR3 runs 15 residues.

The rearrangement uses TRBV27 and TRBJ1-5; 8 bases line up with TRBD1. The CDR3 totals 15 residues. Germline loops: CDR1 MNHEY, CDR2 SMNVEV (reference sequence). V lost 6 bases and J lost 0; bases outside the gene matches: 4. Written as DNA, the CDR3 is TGTGCCAGCAGCCCAGGGACAGGTAGCAATCAGCCCCAGCATTTT. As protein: CASSPGTGSNQPQHF.

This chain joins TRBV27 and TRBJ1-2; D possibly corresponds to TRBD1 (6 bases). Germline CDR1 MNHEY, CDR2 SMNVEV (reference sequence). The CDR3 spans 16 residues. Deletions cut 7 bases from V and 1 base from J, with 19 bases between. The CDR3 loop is CASTRSPIQGNYGYTF. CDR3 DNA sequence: TGTGCCAGCACCCGTTCCCCTATACAGGGTAACTATGGCTACACCTTC.

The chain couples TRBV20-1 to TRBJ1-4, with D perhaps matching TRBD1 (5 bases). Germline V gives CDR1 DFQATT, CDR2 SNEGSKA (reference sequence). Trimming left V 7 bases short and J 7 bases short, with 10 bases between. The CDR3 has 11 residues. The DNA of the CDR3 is TGCAGTGGGGTCGGGGGTGAAAAACTGTTTTTT. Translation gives CSGVGGEKLFF.

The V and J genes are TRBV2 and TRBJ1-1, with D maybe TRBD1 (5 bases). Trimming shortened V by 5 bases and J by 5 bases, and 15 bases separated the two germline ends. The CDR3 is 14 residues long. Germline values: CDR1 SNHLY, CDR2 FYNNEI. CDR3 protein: CASSNGHMGTEAFF. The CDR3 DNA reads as TGTGCCAGCAGTAACGGACATATGGGGACTGAAGCTTTCTTT.

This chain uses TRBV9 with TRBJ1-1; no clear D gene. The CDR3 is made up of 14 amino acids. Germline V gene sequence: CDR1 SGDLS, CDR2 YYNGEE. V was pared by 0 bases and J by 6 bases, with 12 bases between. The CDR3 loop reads CASSVVEGSAEAFF. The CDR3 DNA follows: TGTGCCAGCAGCGTAGTTGAGGGATCCGCTGAAGCTTTCTTT.

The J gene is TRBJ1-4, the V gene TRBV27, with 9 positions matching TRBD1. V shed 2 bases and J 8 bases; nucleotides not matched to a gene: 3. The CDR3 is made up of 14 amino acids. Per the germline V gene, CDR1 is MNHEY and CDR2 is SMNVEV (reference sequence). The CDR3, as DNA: TGTGCCAGCAGTTTAAAGGGACAGGGCGAAAAACTGTTTTTT. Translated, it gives CASSLKGQGEKLFF.

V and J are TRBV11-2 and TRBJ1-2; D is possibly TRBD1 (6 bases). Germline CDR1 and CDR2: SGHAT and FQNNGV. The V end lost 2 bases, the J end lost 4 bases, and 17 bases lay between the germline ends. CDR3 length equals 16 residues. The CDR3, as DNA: TGTGCCAGCAGCTTACCAGATGGCAGGGGATTCTATGGCTACACCTTC. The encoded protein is CASSLPDGRGFYGYTF.

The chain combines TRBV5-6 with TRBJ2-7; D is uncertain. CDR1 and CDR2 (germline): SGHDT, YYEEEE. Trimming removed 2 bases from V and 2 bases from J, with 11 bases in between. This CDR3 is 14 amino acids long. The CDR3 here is CASSFSGLTYEQYF. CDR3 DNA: TGTGCCAGCAGCTTTTCGGGTCTAACCTACGAGCAGTACTTC.

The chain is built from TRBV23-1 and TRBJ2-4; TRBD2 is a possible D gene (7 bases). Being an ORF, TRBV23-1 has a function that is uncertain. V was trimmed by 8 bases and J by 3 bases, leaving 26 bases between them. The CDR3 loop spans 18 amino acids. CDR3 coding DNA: TGCGCCAGCTCTCGGAGGGGGGGGCGCGGTGGTGGCAAAAACATTCAGTACTTC. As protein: CASSRRGGRGGGKNIQYF.

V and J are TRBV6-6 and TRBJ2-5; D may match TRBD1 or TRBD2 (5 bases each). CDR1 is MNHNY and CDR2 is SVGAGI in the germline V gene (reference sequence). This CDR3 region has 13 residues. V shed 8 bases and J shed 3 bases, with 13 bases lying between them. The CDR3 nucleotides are TGTGCCAGCTTCAGGGACCCCAAAGAGACCCAGTACTTC. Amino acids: CASFRDPKETQYF.

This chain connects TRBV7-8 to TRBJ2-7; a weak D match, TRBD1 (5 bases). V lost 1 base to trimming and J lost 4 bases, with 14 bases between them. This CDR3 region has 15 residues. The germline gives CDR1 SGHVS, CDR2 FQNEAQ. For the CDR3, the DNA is TGTGCCAGCAGCTTAGGGGGTAGGGGCAGTTACGAGCAGTACTTC. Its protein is CASSLGGRGSYEQYF.

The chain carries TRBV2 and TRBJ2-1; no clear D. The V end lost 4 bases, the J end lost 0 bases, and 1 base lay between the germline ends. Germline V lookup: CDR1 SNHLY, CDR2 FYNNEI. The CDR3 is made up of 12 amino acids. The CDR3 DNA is TGTGCCAGCAGTGTCTCCTACAATGAGCAGTTCTTC. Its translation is CASSVSYNEQFF. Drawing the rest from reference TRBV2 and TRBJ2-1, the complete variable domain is EPEVTQTPSHQVTQMGQEVILRCVPISNHLYFYWYRQILGQKVEFLVSFYNNEISEKSEIFDDQFSVERPDGSNFTLKIRSTKLEDSAMYFCASSVSYNEQFFGPGTRLTVL.